Listed below are T cell receptor beta chains from one sample, sequenced in a study of blood T cell repertoires in COVID-19. Assay used: immunoSEQ multiplex PCR; TCRdb lists only in-frame clones, some missing. The repertoire consists of tens of thousands of clones, with more than 75% occurring once and the leading ten covering around 4.5%. Sequencing was carried out using peripheral blood. The receptors were sampled from a man between 50 and 59 years old with active or convalescent COVID-19. Both conserved end residues are part of each CDR3. D genes are given only for firm matches. Size is stated for part of the rows, as once, few or many counts, or as a class when the clone is expanded.

V gene	D gene	clone size	CDR3 length	J gene	CDR3 DNA	CDR3 protein
TRBV10-2	.	.	16	TRBJ1-2	TGCGCCAGCAGTGAGAAGGAGAGGGGGTTCGACTATGGCTACACCTTC	CASSEKERGFDYGYTF
TRBV6-5	TRBD1	.	15	TRBJ1-2	TGTGCCAGCAGTTTCTCCGGGACAGGGAATTGGGGCTACACCTTC	CASSFSGTGNWGYTF
TRBV5-1	TRBD2	.	17	TRBJ2-3	TGCGCCAGCAGCCGATCCGCTACTAGCGTGAGTACAGATACGCAGTATTTT	CASSRSATSVSTDTQYF
TRBV5-1	TRBD1	.	14	TRBJ1-5	TGCGCCAGTTCAACAGGGGATAGCAATCAGCCCCAGCATTTT	CASSTGDSNQPQHF
TRBV27	.	.	16	TRBJ2-7	TGTGCCAGCAGTCCCCTGGGGAGGGGGGAAAGCTACGAGCAGTACTTC	CASSPLGRGESYEQYF
TRBV4-3	.	.	15	TRBJ2-7	TGCGCCAGCAGCCAAGCACTGAGGAATAGGCCCGAGCAGTACTTC	CASSQALRNRPEQYF
TRBV5-8	TRBD2	.	18	TRBJ2-3	TGTGCCAGCAGCTTGGCCGGGACTAGCGGGGGGGCGACAGATACGCAGTATTTT	CASSLAGTSGGATDTQYF
TRBV30	.	.	12	TRBJ2-2	TGTGCCTGGAGCCGGGGTACCGGGGAGCTGTTTTTT	CAWSRGTGELFF
TRBV11-2	.	once	13	TRBJ2-5	TGTGCCAGCAGCTCAACAGCTTTTGAGACCCAGTACTTC	CASSSTAFETQYF
TRBV28	.	.	11	TRBJ1-1	TGTGCCAGCAGTTCCAGGGTTAATGCTTTCTTT	CASSSRVNAFF
TRBV19	TRBD1	.	17	TRBJ1-5	TGTGCCAGTAGTATGGACAGGGGCTATTACGGCAATCAGCCCCAGCATTTT	CASSMDRGYYGNQPQHF
TRBV7-9	TRBD1	.	16	TRBJ2-3	TGTGCCAGCAGCCCTCGACAGGGACAGAGCACAGATACGCAGTATTTT	CASSPRQGQSTDTQYF
TRBV14	.	.	13	TRBJ1-1	TGTGCCAGCAGCCAGACACTAGACACTGAAGCTTTCTTT	CASSQTLDTEAFF
TRBV18	TRBD1	.	15	TRBJ1-5	TGTGCCAGCTCACCAGGGACAGGAGGGAATCAGCCCCAGCATTTT	CASSPGTGGNQPQHF
TRBV4-2	TRBD2	once	15	TRBJ2-5	TGTGCCAGCAGCCAATCTCCGGGGGGCCAAGAGACCCAGTACTTC	CASSQSPGGQETQYF
TRBV18	.	.	14	TRBJ1-6	TGTGCCAGCTCACCAAATTCACGGGATTCACCCCTCCACTTT	CASSPNSRDSPLHF
TRBV11-2	.	.	14	TRBJ2-5	TGTGCCAGCAGCTTATCCAGGGTGGGAGAGACCCAGTACTTC	CASSLSRVGETQYF
TRBV10-2	TRBD1	few	14	TRBJ1-2	TGCGCCAGCAGGGGGACAGAAGTTAACTATGGCTACACCTTC	CASRGTEVNYGYTF
TRBV7-2	.	.	14	TRBJ2-3	TGTGCCAGCAGCTTAAGTAGAAGCACAGATACGCAGTATTTT	CASSLSRSTDTQYF
TRBV6-5	.	.	14	TRBJ1-1	TGTGCCAGCAGTAGACTACAAGGATACACTGAAGCTTTCTTT	CASSRLQGYTEAFF
TRBV10-3	.	.	12	TRBJ1-6	TGTGCCATCAGTGATGGCAATTCACCCCTCCACTTT	CAISDGNSPLHF
TRBV6-2/TRBV6-3	TRBD1	once	17	TRBJ2-5	TGTGCCAGCAGTTCAAGAAATGACAGGGGGTACCAAGAGACCCAGTACTTC	CASSSRNDRGYQETQYF
TRBV14	.	.	13	TRBJ1-2	TGTGCCAGCAGCCAGCAGGGCCACTATGGCTACACCTTC	CASSQQGHYGYTF
TRBV28	.	.	16	TRBJ2-2	TGTGCCAGCAGTTTATCAGTAGCGGAGAACACCGGGGAGCTGTTTTTT	CASSLSVAENTGELFF
TRBV28	TRBD1	.	14	TRBJ1-2	TGTGCCAGCAGTCACAGGGGACCCGCTGAGGGCTACACCTTC	CASSHRGPAEGYTF
TRBV5-1	.	.	17	TRBJ2-7	TGCGCCAGCAGCGTGACGTACTCCGGGACACTCACCTACGAGCAGTACTTC	CASSVTYSGTLTYEQYF
TRBV3-1/TRBV3-2	.	.	17	TRBJ2-5	TGTGCCAGCAGCCCAAGTGTCGCCACCATCAGGAGGGAGACCCAGTACTTC	CASSPSVATIRRETQYF